These 27 T cell receptor beta chains were sequenced from one sample in a study of blood T cell repertoires in COVID-19. Only in-frame clones appear in the TCRdb table, and some are missing; sequencing was by immunoSEQ multiplex PCR. The sample lists approximately 220,000 clones; approximately 80% were seen once. Sequencing was done on a sample of PBMCs or T cells enriched from blood (not recorded which). These receptors all come from a woman in her thirties or forties with acute COVID-19.

This clone was picked up one time. V is TRBV9 and J is TRBJ2-2; 8 nucleotides align to TRBD1. Germline V lookup: CDR1 SGDLS, CDR2 YYNGEE. V dropped 0 bases and J dropped 3; count of bases not matched to a gene: 1. The CDR3 spans 15 residues. CDR3 sequence: CASSVVTGDTGELFF. In DNA, the CDR3 is TGTGCCAGCAGCGTAGTGACAGGGGACACCGGGGAGCTGTTTTTT.

This clone has just one count. The V and J genes are TRBV19 and TRBJ2-3, with 11 nucleotides matching TRBD2. Germline V CDR1 and CDR2: LNHDA, SQIVND (reference sequence). The trim removed 1 base at V and 3 bases at J, leaving 6 bases unmatched. This CDR3 spans 17 amino acids. The CDR3 is CASSIGAASGGTDTQYF. The CDR3 DNA reads TGTGCCAGTAGTATAGGGGCGGCTAGCGGGGGGACAGATACGCAGTATTTT.

V is TRBV2 and J is TRBJ2-1; 8 bases agree with TRBD2. The V gene end was trimmed by 6 bases and the J gene end by 5 bases; junction bases not matched to a gene: 30. The CDR3 sequence is 22 residues long. Germline V lookup: CDR1 SNHLY, CDR2 FYNNEI. CDR3 nucleotide sequence: TGTGCCAGCAGATGGACTAGCAGGCCGGAAAGGGTCCAGCAAGCCAGAAACAATGAGCAGTTCTTC. Translated: CASRWTSRPERVQQARNNEQFF.

This clone was seen a single time. The chain combines TRBV27 with TRBJ1-1, with D hard to call. V was clipped by 5 bases and J by 1 base, with 11 bases between them. The CDR3 runs to 14 residues. CDR1 is MNHEY and CDR2 is SMNVEV in the germline V gene (reference sequence). The CDR3 reads CASSLGDSNTEAFF. The CDR3 coding sequence is TGTGCCAGCAGTCTCGGGGATTCGAACACTGAAGCTTTCTTT.

The chain recombines TRBV28 with TRBJ1-3; D perhaps matches TRBD1 (6 bases). Germline V gene lookup returns CDR1 MDHEN and CDR2 SYDVKM. The CDR3 has 15 amino acids. V lost 6 bases to trimming and J lost 4 bases, with 16 bases between them. In DNA form, the CDR3 reads TGTGCCAGCAGCCAAGGGGGGGCACGAGGAAACACCATATATTTT. Its protein is CASSQGGARGNTIYF.

The V call is TRBV19, the J call TRBJ1-4; tentatively, D is TRBD1 (5 bases). Per germline, CDR1 LNHDA and CDR2 SQIVND (reference sequence). CDR3 length: 15 residues. Deletions cut 5 bases from V and 0 bases from J, with 10 bases between. CDR3 sequence reads: CASSAGTATNEKLFF. CDR3 in DNA: TGTGCCAGTAGTGCGGGGACTGCAACTAATGAAAAACTGTTTTTT.

The chain employs TRBV27 and TRBJ1-2; 10 bases are shared with TRBD1. This CDR3 contains 13 residues. V trimming: 6 bases; J trimming: 5 bases; junction bases outside the gene matches: 3. Germline V gene data show CDR1 as MNHEY and CDR2 as SMNVEV (reference sequence). The CDR3 DNA is TGTGCCAGCAGACGGACAGGGGGATATGGCTACACCTTC. Its translation is CASRRTGGYGYTF.

The chain combines TRBV6-5 with TRBJ2-3, with D tentatively TRBD2 (5 bases). Germline V gene lookup returns CDR1 MNHEY and CDR2 SVGAGI. The CDR3 has 12 residues. Trimming shortened V by 6 bases and J by 5 bases, and 9 bases separated the two germline ends. The CDR3 spells CASRTAGDTQYF. DNA of the CDR3: TGTGCCAGCAGGACGGCGGGAGATACGCAGTATTTT.

The chain recombines TRBV27 with TRBJ2-7; tentatively, D is TRBD2 (6 bases). Per germline, CDR1 MNHEY and CDR2 SMNVEV (reference sequence). The CDR3 contains 14 residues. Trimming removed 5 bases at V and 0 bases at J, with 11 bases between. The CDR3 sequence is CASSPRGSSYEQYF. CDR3 nucleotides: TGTGCCAGCAGTCCACGGGGGAGCTCCTACGAGCAGTACTTC.

Concerning this clone: Other DNA sequences in the sample encode the same CDR3. V and J are TRBV3-1 (or the pseudogene TRBV3-2) and TRBJ2-7; D is ambiguous. V was clipped by 0 bases and J by 0 bases, with 6 bases between them. CDR3 length: 14 residues. The germline V gene has CDR1 LGHDT and CDR2 YNNKEL (reference sequence). The CDR3 region has the DNA TGTGCCAGCAGCCAAGACCCTAGCTCCTACGAGCAGTACTTC. Amino acid sequence: CASSQDPSSYEQYF.

V and J are TRBV9 and TRBJ2-6; D is undetermined. V was clipped by 0 bases and J by 0 bases, with 10 bases between them. Germline V gene sequence: CDR1 SGDLS, CDR2 YYNGEE. This CDR3 spans 17 amino acids. CDR3 nucleotide sequence: TGTGCCAGCAGCGTAGCTGGTTCACTCTCTGGGGCCAACGTCCTGACTTTC. Residues: CASSVAGSLSGANVLTF. The entire variable domain, with the rest obtained from reference TRBV9 and TRBJ2-6, is as follows: DSGVTQTPKHLITATGQRVTLRCSPRSGDLSVYWYQQSLDQGLQFLIQYYNGEERAKGNILERFSAQQFPDLHSELNLSSLELGDSALYFCASSVAGSLSGANVLTFGAGSRLTVL.

The chain links TRBV4-1 to TRBJ1-2; 7 bases are a match to TRBD1. The CDR3 has 15 amino acids. Germline values: CDR1 MGHRA, CDR2 YSYEKL. V lost 3 bases, J lost 3 bases, and 7 bases stayed unmatched. CDR3 loop: CASSQDPGTDYGYTF. For the CDR3, the DNA is TGCGCCAGCAGCCAGGACCCGGGGACAGACTATGGCTACACCTTC.

CDR3 bases: TGTGCCAGTAGTATTTGGGGCCAGGTGAACACTGAAGCTTTCTTT. This sequence encodes CASSIWGQVNTEAFF. The genes are TRBV19 and TRBJ1-1; tentative D call: TRBD1 (5 bases). The V end was cut by 3 bases, the J end by 0 bases, with 11 bases between. Germline V gene data show CDR1 as LNHDA and CDR2 as SQIVND (reference sequence). There are 15 residues in the CDR3.

At least ten counts were recorded for this clone. The chain carries TRBV28 and TRBJ2-7; possibly TRBD1 for D (6 bases). The germline V gene encodes CDR1 MDHEN and CDR2 SYDVKM. V was pared by 5 bases and J by 2 bases, with 13 bases between. This CDR3 has 14 amino acids. The CDR3 DNA follows: TGTGCCAGCAGTCCGACAGGAATTCCCTACGAGCAGTACTTC. It encodes CASSPTGIPYEQYF.

The chain uses TRBV20-1 and TRBJ2-7; 7 bases line up with TRBD2. The CDR3 length is 15 residues. CDR1 and CDR2 from the germline V gene are DFQATT and SNEGSKA (reference sequence). V was clipped by 3 bases and J by 4 bases; unmatched bases: 12. Here the CDR3 DNA reads TGCAGTGCTAGTCGTCCTAGCGGAAACTTTTACGAGCAGTACTTC. Translating gives CSASRPSGNFYEQYF.

The chain has TRBV6-5 and TRBJ1-1, with a weak D call TRBD1 (5 bases). In germline, CDR1 is MNHEY, CDR2 SVGAGI. Trimming took 10 bases from V and 8 from J, leaving 11 bases between them. The CDR3 length is 10 residues. The CDR3 coding sequence is TGTGCCACCAGAGACAGCGAAGCTTTCTTT. It translates to CATRDSEAFF.

The chain couples TRBV5-1 to TRBJ2-3; TRBD2 aligns across 11 bases. Losses at the gene ends were 3 bases for V and 1 base for J; bases not matched to a gene: 13. The CDR3 totals 19 residues. Germline V gives CDR1 SGHRS, CDR2 YFSETQ. This CDR3 reads CASSSEQLAGVSGTDTQYF. CDR3 in DNA: TGCGCCAGCAGCTCTGAACAACTAGCGGGAGTATCTGGCACAGATACGCAGTATTTT.

The V gene is TRBV5-1, the J gene TRBJ2-1, with TRBD2 matching 10 bases. V shed 4 bases and J 6 bases; nucleotides not matched to a gene: 10. CDR1 is SGHRS and CDR2 is YFSETQ in the germline V gene. This CDR3 has 16 amino acids. The CDR3 reads CASSPQTSGAPNEQFF. CDR3 nucleotide sequence: TGCGCCAGCAGCCCTCAAACTAGCGGGGCTCCCAATGAGCAGTTCTTC.

This clone was detected once. This chain connects TRBV4-2 to TRBJ2-1; the match to TRBD2 covers 14 bases. The germline CDR1 and CDR2 sequences are LGHNA and YNFKEQ. CDR3 length equals 21 residues. J lost 2 bases, V lost 0 bases, and 12 bases had no gene match. Written as DNA, the CDR3 is TGTGCCAGCAGCCAAGATCCCCCGGGACTAGCGGGAGTTAGGGCCTACAATGAGCAGTTCTTC. This sequence encodes CASSQDPPGLAGVRAYNEQFF.

This clone was detected only once. The gene calls are TRBV28 and TRBJ2-7; 7 nucleotides line up with TRBD2. The junction had 5 bases not matched to a gene; V was cut back by 2 bases and J by 4 bases. CDR1 is MDHEN, CDR2 SYDVKM, per germline. This CDR3 contains 14 residues. The CDR3 reads CASSLGGGNYEQYF. The CDR3, as DNA: TGTGCCAGCAGTTTAGGCGGGGGAAATTACGAGCAGTACTTC. Variable domain in full (rest from reference TRBV28 and TRBJ2-7): DVKVTQSSRYLVKRTGEKVFLECVQDMDHENMFWYRQDPGLGLRLIYFSYDVKMKEKGDIPEGYSVSREKKERFSLILESASTNQTSMYLCASSLGGGNYEQYFGPGTRLTVT.

V gene TRBV5-1 combines with J gene TRBJ2-2; TRBD2 matches 7 bases. Germline CDR1 reads SGHRS; CDR2 reads YFSETQ. The CDR3 length is 16 residues. V trimming: 2 bases; J trimming: 1 base; junction bases outside the gene matches: 5. Here the CDR3 DNA reads TGCGCCAGCAGCTTCCCAAGCGGGGTGAACACCGGGGAGCTGTTTTTT. Translation gives CASSFPSGVNTGELFF.

The J gene is TRBJ1-3, the V gene TRBV5-6; TRBD1 matches 7 bases. Losses at the gene ends were 0 bases for V and 0 bases for J; bases not matched to a gene: 3. Germline CDR1 SGHDT, CDR2 YYEEEE. The CDR3 runs to 16 residues. The CDR3 loop is CASSLVSGGSGNTIYF. The CDR3 DNA reads as TGTGCCAGCAGCTTGGTATCAGGGGGCTCTGGAAACACCATATATTTT.

The rearrangement joins TRBV7-9 to TRBJ1-2, with D unresolved. The CDR3 has 14 amino acids. V dropped 2 bases and J dropped 4 bases, with 11 bases sitting between them. Germline V lookup: CDR1 SEHNR, CDR2 FQNEAQ (reference sequence). CDR3 region: CASSLNDNLYGYTF. Written as DNA, the CDR3 is TGTGCCAGCAGCTTAAACGACAACCTCTATGGCTACACCTTC.

The genes are TRBV9 and TRBJ1-1; weak D call: TRBD1 (6 bases). Germline V gene data show CDR1 as SGDLS and CDR2 as YYNGEE. The V and J ends lost 3 bases and 8 bases respectively, with 11 bases between them. This CDR3 contains 12 residues. CDR3 nucleotides: TGTGCCAGCAGCGCCAATCAGGGGGAAGCTTTCTTT. Its protein product is CASSANQGEAFF.

This clone was seen only a few times. The chain recombines TRBV29-1 with TRBJ1-1, with D hard to call. V was shortened by 2 bases and J by 1 base, with 8 bases between the two germline ends. The CDR3 is 13 residues long. Looked up from germline, CDR1 is SQVTM and CDR2 is ANQGSEA. CDR3 in DNA: TGCAGCGTTGAACGTGCCGGGAACACTGAAGCTTTCTTT. This translates into CSVERAGNTEAFF.

The gene calls are TRBV7-2 and TRBJ1-1; D is unclear. The germline V gene has CDR1 SGHTA and CDR2 FQGNSA. This CDR3 comprises 16 residues. Trimming took 6 bases from V and 5 from J, leaving 22 bases between them. The CDR3 region has the DNA TGTGCCAGCAGAATCACCCCTGAGGCTTCGAGGACTGAAGCTTTCTTT. As protein: CASRITPEASRTEAFF.

The chain uses TRBV5-1 and TRBJ2-7; TRBD1 matches at 8 bases. With 0 bases clipped from V and 2 bases from J, the junction kept 4 bases outside the gene matches. The CDR3 sequence is 15 residues long. CDR1 SGHRS and CDR2 YFSETQ come from the germline V gene. The CDR3 loop reads CASSLAVDRAYEQYF. CDR3 sequence (DNA): TGCGCCAGCAGCTTGGCTGTGGACAGGGCCTACGAGCAGTACTTC.